The next 2 T cell receptor beta chains were all read from a single sample in a study of blood T cell repertoires in COVID-19. Data came from immunoSEQ multiplex PCR; TCRdb stores just in-frame clones and leaves some out. The table lists 210,000 or so clones, 75% to 90% of them singletons. Sequenced input: peripheral blood. The receptor source for this set is a man between 35 and 55 years old with acute or convalescent COVID-19.

The V call is TRBV3-1 (or the pseudogene TRBV3-2), the J call TRBJ2-7; the match to TRBD2 covers 12 bases. V shed 3 bases, J shed 3 bases, and the junction held 9 bases outside the gene matches. This CDR3 is 17 amino acids long. CDR1 is LGHDT, CDR2 YNNKEL, per germline (reference sequence). The CDR3 DNA reads as TGTGCCAGCAGCCACCTCTCCCTAGCGGGGGGGCTCTACGAGCAGTACTTC. Its translation: CASSHLSLAGGLYEQYF.

The genes are TRBV6-4 and TRBJ2-3, with 8 bases identical to TRBD2. From germline, CDR1 is MRHNA and CDR2 SNTAGT. V lost 3 bases to trimming and J lost 4 bases; unmatched junction nucleotides: 6. CDR3 length: 15 residues. CDR3 loop: CASSEVSGGADTQYF. The DNA of the CDR3 is TGTGCCAGCAGTGAAGTCAGCGGGGGTGCAGATACGCAGTATTTT.